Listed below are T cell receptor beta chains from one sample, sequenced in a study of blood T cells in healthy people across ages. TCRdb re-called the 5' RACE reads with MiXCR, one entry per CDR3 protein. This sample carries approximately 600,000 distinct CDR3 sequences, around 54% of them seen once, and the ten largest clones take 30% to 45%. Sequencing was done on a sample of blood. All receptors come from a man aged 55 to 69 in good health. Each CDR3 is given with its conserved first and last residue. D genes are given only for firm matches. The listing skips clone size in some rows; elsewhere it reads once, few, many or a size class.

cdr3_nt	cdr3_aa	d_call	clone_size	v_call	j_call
TGTGCCAGCAACAATTGGACCTTAGGGACAGATACGCAGTATTTT	CASNNWTLGTDTQYF	NA	NA	TRBV7-8	TRBJ2-3
TGCGCCAGCAGCCAAACCGCGGGTGGAAGAAATCAGCCCCAGCATTTT	CASSQTAGGRNQPQHF	NA	NA	TRBV4-1	TRBJ1-5
TGTGCCAGCAGTCCCCAGGGGCTGGGGGCACCCCTCCACTTT	CASSPQGLGAPLHF	NA	NA	TRBV12-3/TRBV12-4	TRBJ1-6
TGTGCCAGCAGCTTTGGTCGGGCACAGCCCGGCAGCTCTGGGGCCAACGTCCTGACTTTC	CASSFGRAQPGSSGANVLTF	NA	NA	TRBV5-5	TRBJ2-6
TGTGCCAGCAGCGCCCCAGGGGGCTCCTACAATGAGCAGTTCTTC	CASSAPGGSYNEQFF	TRBD1	NA	TRBV9	TRBJ2-1
TGCAGTGCTAGCTTGGTGGCCCCCCTATATGGCTACACCTTC	CSASLVAPLYGYTF	NA	NA	TRBV20-1	TRBJ1-2
TGCAGCGTTGAGGGTCCCGGCGGGGAGCTGTTTTTT	CSVEGPGGELFF	NA	few	TRBV29-1	TRBJ2-2
TGTGCCAGCAGTTCGTTGCAGGCGGGGGGTGTCACAGATACGCAGTATTTT	CASSSLQAGGVTDTQYF	TRBD2	NA	TRBV28	TRBJ2-3
TGTGCCAGCAGTCCCAGACAGGGCAGGGATCAGCCCCAGCATTTT	CASSPRQGRDQPQHF	TRBD1	few	TRBV6-1	TRBJ1-5
TGTGCCACCAGCAGAGACAGCCTCTACGAGCAGTACTTC	CATSRDSLYEQYF	NA	NA	TRBV15	TRBJ2-7
TGTGCCAGCAGTGAAGGAAGCGGGCCCTACGGAGAGCAGTTCTTC	CASSEGSGPYGEQFF	NA	NA	TRBV6-1	TRBJ2-1
TGTGCCAGCAGTGAAGTCGGCATGGCTAATGAAAAACTGTTTTTT	CASSEVGMANEKLFF	NA	NA	TRBV2	TRBJ1-4
TGCAGTGCTACCCCTTTTGACAGGGGGACTGAGACCCAGTACTTC	CSATPFDRGTETQYF	TRBD1	NA	TRBV20-1	TRBJ2-5
TGTGCCAGCAGGACCGGGACAGGGGGCCTGTGGAGTGGCTACACCTTC	CASRTGTGGLWSGYTF	TRBD1	NA	TRBV11-1	TRBJ1-2
TGTGCCAGCAGTGCCCGGGACAGGGGGCTTCAAGAGACCCAGTACTTC	CASSARDRGLQETQYF	TRBD1	NA	TRBV6-1	TRBJ2-5
TGTGCCAGCAGTAGAGTGGGGGCAGATGTGCAGTATTTT	CASSRVGADVQYF	NA	NA	TRBV12-3/TRBV12-4	TRBJ2-3
TGTGCCACCGCACCGGGACTAGCGGGGGCCGGGGAGCTGTTTTTT	CATAPGLAGAGELFF	TRBD2	NA	TRBV24-1	TRBJ2-2
TGTGCCAGCAGTCCCTCGAGGGGGCTAGACATTCAGTACTTC	CASSPSRGLDIQYF	TRBD1	NA	TRBV28	TRBJ2-4
TGTGCCAGCAGTGAAGCGCCGCGAAGCTCCTACAATGAGCAGTTCTTC	CASSEAPRSSYNEQFF	NA	NA	TRBV2	TRBJ2-1
TGTGCCAGCAGCCCCCGGACAGGGTTTAGTCCCTACGAGCAGTACTTC	CASSPRTGFSPYEQYF	TRBD1	NA	TRBV3-1	TRBJ2-7
TGCAGTGCTAGACCGACAGGGGGTGTTGCCTGCGAGCAGTACTTC	CSARPTGGVACEQYF	TRBD1	NA	TRBV20-1	TRBJ2-7
TGCAGCGTTGAGGGGGACGGGCAAGAGACCCAGTACTTC	CSVEGDGQETQYF	NA	NA	TRBV29-1	TRBJ2-5
TGCGCCAGCAGCCAAGAGCAGGGCGCGGCAGATACGCAGTATTTT	CASSQEQGAADTQYF	NA	NA	TRBV4-1	TRBJ2-3
TGTGCCAGCTCACCACTCAGGGAAGAGACCCAGTACTTC	CASSPLREETQYF	NA	NA	TRBV18	TRBJ2-5
TGTGCCAGCAGCCAAGGGGTTTCACAGGCGATCTACGAGCAGTACTTC	CASSQGVSQAIYEQYF	NA	NA	TRBV3-1	TRBJ2-7
TGCAGCGTGCGCCGCACAGGGGGCGGTCAAGATACGCAGTATTTT	CSVRRTGGGQDTQYF	TRBD1	few	TRBV29-1	TRBJ2-3
TGCGCCAGCAGCTTGCAGCCGGGGGCTAATGAGCAGTTCTTC	CASSLQPGANEQFF	NA	few	TRBV5-1	TRBJ2-1
TGCAGTGCTGGACTGTTCGCGAACACCGGGGAGCTGTTTTTT	CSAGLFANTGELFF	NA	NA	TRBV20-1	TRBJ2-2
TGTGCCAGCAGTTTAGCGCAGGGGGAGCTCACAGATACGCAGTATTTT	CASSLAQGELTDTQYF	TRBD1	few	TRBV12-3/TRBV12-4	TRBJ2-3
TGTGCCAGCAGCTTGGGTGGTAGGGGATGGAACGTCCTGACTTTC	CASSLGGRGWNVLTF	NA	once	TRBV5-6	TRBJ2-6
TGTGCCAGCAGTGGGACTAGGGGGGCCTACAATGAGCAGTACTTC	CASSGTRGAYNEQYF	NA	NA	TRBV2	TRBJ2-7
TGTGCCAGCAGCACACAACCAGGGGTTCAGGAGACCCAGTACTTC	CASSTQPGVQETQYF	NA	NA	TRBV7-8	TRBJ2-5
TGCAGTTTCTACGACAGGGGGAAGGAGACCCAGTACTTC	CSFYDRGKETQYF	TRBD1	many	TRBV20-1	TRBJ2-5
TGCGCCAGCAGCTTGGGGGTAGCGGGGGATGGAACAGATACGCAGTATTTT	CASSLGVAGDGTDTQYF	TRBD2	NA	TRBV5-1	TRBJ2-3
TGTGCCAGCAGTTTGGGACAGGGGGTATCTGAAGCTTTCTTT	CASSLGQGVSEAFF	TRBD1	NA	TRBV2	TRBJ1-1